The T cell receptor (beta chain) under discussion was sequenced for a study of neurological immune-mediated disorders. The study's findings and limits: Clinical and MRI features did not associate with the cluster found in multiple sclerosis patients.

This CDR3 region has 14 residues. Trimming shortened V by 4 bases and J by 3 bases, and 12 bases separated the two germline ends. Per the germline V gene, CDR1 is SGHTA and CDR2 is FQGNSA. Synthesis of cDNA was accomplished via 5'RACE employing 10-nucleotide random UMIs. The output of every sequencing run exceeded 170 million TCR-beta sequences, derived from 15-18 subjects. TCRdb passed the 5' RACE reads through MiXCR, listing each CDR3 protein once. The repertoire holds 65,000 to 70,000 distinct CDR3 sequences, with about 4.2% as singletons. The table lists this clonotype with many counts. The antigen is not known.

The TCR was taken from a man between 25 and 39 years old with multiple sclerosis. The specimen sequenced was PBMCs. The chain joins TRBV7-2 to TRBJ2-5; D may be TRBD2 (5 bases). The CDR3 loop reads CASSSALVKETQYF. DNA for the CDR3: TGTGCCAGCAGCTCAGCACTAGTGAAAGAGACCCAGTACTTC.